This passage covers 2 T cell receptor beta chains from one sample sequenced in a study of blood T cells in healthy people across ages. Through a sample-barcoded 5' primer and a J-beta primer mix, a second PCR was run for roughly 7 to 11 cycles. In TCRdb, the 5' RACE reads were re-called with MiXCR into one record per CDR3 protein. The sample comprises fewer than 800,000 distinct CDR3 sequences, roughly 20% of which are singletons, and roughly 3.7% rests with the top ten. Sequenced material: blood. These receptors all come from a man in his 70s in good health.

This chain links TRBV7-2 with TRBJ2-5; either TRBD1 or TRBD2 may supply D (5 bases each). V was cut by 7 bases and J by 8 bases, with 17 bases left in between. This CDR3 has 13 residues. Germline values: CDR1 SGHTA, CDR2 FQGNSA. The CDR3 spells CASNSGPRDTQYF. The DNA for the CDR3 is TGTGCCAGCAACTCCGGACCCCGGGACACCCAGTACTTC.

The chain links TRBV27 to TRBJ2-3; D remains ambiguous. V lost 3 bases and J 2 bases, leaving 15 bases between the germline ends. In germline, CDR1 is MNHEY, CDR2 SMNVEV (reference sequence). The CDR3 is 16 amino acids. The CDR3: CASSFGVATTTDTQYF. CDR3 bases: TGTGCCAGCAGTTTTGGGGTGGCTACTACCACAGATACGCAGTATTTT.